This is a list of T cell receptor beta chains from one sample in a study of blood T cell repertoires in COVID-19. TCRdb's table, derived via immunoSEQ multiplex PCR, lists solely in-frame clones and lacks some. The data contain 100,000 to 150,000 clones, about 88% of them seen just once; the ten biggest clones take up about a sixth. Sequencing was performed on peripheral blood. These receptor sequences come from a woman of 80 years or more with acute or convalescent COVID-19. Both conserved end residues are part of each CDR3. A D gene is named only where the DNA matches it firmly. Size values are once, few and many counts, or a class for expanded clones, and some rows have none.

size | D | J | length | V | DNA | CDR3
. | . | TRBJ1-3 | 13 | TRBV30 | TGTGCCTGGAGTGTATCCAGGGAGGACACCATATATTTT | CAWSVSREDTIYF
. | TRBD1 | TRBJ1-1 | 15 | TRBV30 | TGTGCCTGTAATCCCAGGGACAGGGGAGACACTGAAGCTTTCTTT | CACNPRDRGDTEAFF
. | TRBD2 | TRBJ2-2 | 15 | TRBV7-8 | TGTGCCAGCAACCGCGGGAGCGGGGGGCCCGGGGAGCTGTTTTTT | CASNRGSGGPGELFF
. | . | TRBJ1-5 | 14 | TRBV3-1/TRBV3-2 | TGTGCCAGCAGCCAAGTGCGGGTGGGGCAGCCCCAGCATTTT | CASSQVRVGQPQHF
. | TRBD2 | TRBJ2-1 | 15 | TRBV5-6 | TGTGCCAGCAGCTTACCGGGACTAGCCCAGTATGAGCAGTTCTTC | CASSLPGLAQYEQFF
. | TRBD1 | TRBJ1-5 | 15 | TRBV24-1 | TGTGCCACCAGTGATCCACTGCGACAGGGTCAGCCCCAGCATTTT | CATSDPLRQGQPQHF
. | . | TRBJ2-2 | 13 | TRBV12-5 | TGTGCTAGTGGTTTGGTACAAGGGGCGGAGCTGTTTTTT | CASGLVQGAELFF
. | . | TRBJ1-3 | 14 | TRBV9 | TGTGCCAGCAGCGTAGGAACAGGGGGAAACACCATATATTTT | CASSVGTGGNTIYF
. | . | TRBJ2-1 | 12 | TRBV3-1/TRBV3-2 | TGTGCCAGCAGCCAAGGAGGCAATGAGCAGTTCTTC | CASSQGGNEQFF
. | TRBD1 | TRBJ1-3 | 12 | TRBV2 | TGTGCCACCTGGACAGGGGAAAACACCATATATTTT | CATWTGENTIYF
. | TRBD1 | TRBJ1-2 | 15 | TRBV18 | TGTGCCAGCTCACCCTCAGGGGGCACGGGCTATGGCTACACCTTC | CASSPSGGTGYGYTF
. | . | TRBJ1-1 | 17 | TRBV5-6 | TGTGCCAGCAGCTTGGAGGGGCCATATTCGGCCAACACTGAAGCTTTCTTT | CASSLEGPYSANTEAFF
few | . | TRBJ2-1 | 14 | TRBV5-1 | TGCGCCAGCAGCTTCGACTACCTATACAATGAGCAGTTCTTC | CASSFDYLYNEQFF
. | . | TRBJ1-1 | 16 | TRBV5-4 | TGTGCCAGCAGCTTGGGTCAGGGCCTCGTAAGGGGGGAAGCTTTCTTT | CASSLGQGLVRGEAFF
. | . | TRBJ1-6 | 14 | TRBV6-6 | TGTGCCAGCCGGGCAGGGGACCCCGGTTCACCCCTCCACTTT | CASRAGDPGSPLHF
. | TRBD1 | TRBJ2-7 | 14 | TRBV6-5 | TGTGCCAGCAGTTCCGGACAGGAAGCCTACGAGCAGTACTTC | CASSSGQEAYEQYF
. | . | TRBJ2-5 | 13 | TRBV19 | TGTGCCAGTAGTATAGATCGAGGGGAGACCCAGTACTTC | CASSIDRGETQYF
. | . | TRBJ2-7 | 15 | TRBV19 | TGTGCCAGTAGTATAGAGGGGCAGGGGAACTACGAGCAGTACTTC | CASSIEGQGNYEQYF
. | TRBD2 | TRBJ2-6 | 18 | TRBV4-3 | TGCGCCAGCAGCCAGGGACTAGCGGCCCGCTCTGGGGCCAACGTCCTGACTTTC | CASSQGLAARSGANVLTF
. | TRBD1 | TRBJ1-2 | 14 | TRBV5-1 | TGCGCCAGCAGCTGGGACAGGGGAATCTATGGCTACACCTTC | CASSWDRGIYGYTF
. | TRBD1 | TRBJ1-4 | 13 | TRBV29-1 | TGCAGCGGAGGGACAGGGCTTACTGAAAAACTGTTTTTT | CSGGTGLTEKLFF
. | . | TRBJ2-5 | 16 | TRBV9 | TGTGCCAGCAGCCCCCGGGCAGGGCCGCCTGGGGAGACCCAGTACTTC | CASSPRAGPPGETQYF
. | TRBD1 | TRBJ1-4 | 15 | TRBV2 | TGTGCCAGCGGGGGAGAGGGGGCGAGAAGGGGAAAACTGTTTTTT | CASGGEGARRGKLFF
few | TRBD1 | TRBJ1-2 | 14 | TRBV5-1 | TGCGCCAGCAGCTTCGGACAGGGGGCCTTTGGCTACACCTTC | CASSFGQGAFGYTF
. | . | TRBJ2-3 | 14 | TRBV6-2/TRBV6-3 | TGTGCCAGCAGTCCAGGGGACCGCACAGATACGCAGTATTTT | CASSPGDRTDTQYF
. | TRBD1 | TRBJ2-2 | 15 | TRBV12-5 | TGTGCTAGTGGCGCCGGGACAGGGGGCACCGGGGAGCTGTTTTTT | CASGAGTGGTGELFF
. | . | TRBJ1-1 | 15 | TRBV6-6 | TGTGCCAGCAGTGGAGCCGACAGGCTTAAGACTGAAGCTTTCTTT | CASSGADRLKTEAFF
. | . | TRBJ2-7 | 18 | TRBV6-2/TRBV6-3 | TGTGCCAGCAGTTACTCTCGACAGGCCACCTCCCCGCGCTACGAGCAGTACTTC | CASSYSRQATSPRYEQYF
. | . | TRBJ1-2 | 13 | TRBV30 | TGTGCCTGGAGTGTACAGGGAATGGATGGCTACACCTTC | CAWSVQGMDGYTF
. | TRBD2 | TRBJ2-7 | 15 | TRBV27 | TGTGCCAGCAGTTTCCAGCGGGAGGCGCCCTACGAGCAGTACTTC | CASSFQREAPYEQYF
. | . | TRBJ1-4 | 16 | TRBV4-3 | TGCGCCAGCAGCCAAGAGCTTCGGGGATATAATGAAAAACTGTTTTTT | CASSQELRGYNEKLFF
. | TRBD1 | TRBJ1-2 | 13 | TRBV6-1 | TGTGCCAGCGGTGACAGGGCCCCCTATGGCTACACCTTC | CASGDRAPYGYTF
. | . | TRBJ1-2 | 14 | TRBV7-2 | TGTGCCAGCAGCTTAGACCCAGGGCCGTATGGCTACACCTTC | CASSLDPGPYGYTF
. | TRBD1 | TRBJ2-5 | 16 | TRBV7-9 | TGTGCCAGCAGCGTCTCCGGGACAGGGGAAGGGGAGACCCAGTACTTC | CASSVSGTGEGETQYF
. | TRBD1 | TRBJ1-2 | 15 | TRBV2 | TGTGCCAGCAGTGAGACAGGGTTTTTTCACTATGGCTACACCTTC | CASSETGFFHYGYTF
. | . | TRBJ1-2 | 13 | TRBV5-1 | TGCGCCAGCGGTGAGGCGGGCGGGTATGGCTACACCTTC | CASGEAGGYGYTF
. | . | TRBJ2-1 | 15 | TRBV7-2 | TGTGCCAGCAGCCTTCTTCTTGGGCCCTACAATGAGCAGTTCTTC | CASSLLLGPYNEQFF
few | . | TRBJ2-2 | 17 | TRBV11-2 | TGTGCCAGCAGCTTTACGGGGGGCTGGCGTGGCACCGGGGAGCTGTTTTTT | CASSFTGGWRGTGELFF
. | TRBD1 | TRBJ1-5 | 14 | TRBV10-3 | TGTGCCATCAGGTCGGGGACAGAAAATCAGCCCCAGCATTTT | CAIRSGTENQPQHF
once | TRBD2 | TRBJ2-5 | 18 | TRBV15 | TGTGCCACCAGCAGAGATGGGACGGTAGGGACTAGCCAAGAGACCCAGTACTTC | CATSRDGTVGTSQETQYF
. | . | TRBJ2-5 | 14 | TRBV5-4 | TGTGCCAGCAGCTTGGGGCAGTACCAAGAGACCCAGTACTTC | CASSLGQYQETQYF
. | TRBD1 | TRBJ1-1 | 15 | TRBV18 | TGTGCCAGCTCACCGGGACAGAGTATGAACACTGAAGCTTTCTTT | CASSPGQSMNTEAFF
once | . | TRBJ2-1 | 14 | TRBV5-6 | TGTGCCAGCAGCTTGGCACCCATACCCGCCTTGGCTTTCTTC | CASSLAPIPALAFF
. | . | TRBJ2-1 | 16 | TRBV19 | . | CASTSGSTGAYNEQFF
. | TRBD1 | TRBJ1-2 | 17 | TRBV4-3 | TGCGCCAGCAGCCAAGAATACGGGACAGGGAGGTTCTATGGCTACACCTTC | CASSQEYGTGRFYGYTF
once | . | TRBJ2-7 | 13 | TRBV7-2 | TGTGCCAGCAGCTTATTACAGGGCTACGAGCAGTACTTC | CASSLLQGYEQYF
once | TRBD1 | TRBJ2-1 | 15 | TRBV29-1 | TGCAGCGTCCGGACAGGGGGAATCTCCTACAATGAGCAGTTCTTC | CSVRTGGISYNEQFF
. | . | TRBJ1-1 | 13 | TRBV19 | TGTGCCAGTAGTATAGATTCGGGGACTGAAGCTTTCTTT | CASSIDSGTEAFF